Sequencing of this T cell receptor (beta chain) was carried out in a study of CD8+CD57+ T cells in acquired aplastic anemia. The CDR3 covers 15 residues. Germline loops: CDR1 SGDLS, CDR2 YYNGEE. V was cut by 3 bases and J by 11 bases, with 23 bases left in between. The template used for profiling TCR beta VDJ and CDR3 was genomic DNA. Each CDR3 protein is one row after TCRdb ran MiXCR on the reads. The table has just over 400,000 distinct CDR3 sequences, approximately 70% seen once. Sequencing was carried out using sorted CD4+, CD8+, or CD8+CD57+ T cells (not recorded which) from PBMCs. This TCR came from a human donor in good health, serving as a control. The genes are TRBV9 and TRBJ2-5; D possibly uses TRBD1 or TRBD2 (5 bases each). The CDR3 protein is CASSEHGGGKLFQYF. CDR3 DNA sequence: TGTGCCAGCAGCGAACATGGGGGTGGAAAACTGTTTCAGTACTTC.